The rows below give T cell receptor beta chains drawn from one sample of a study of CD8+ T cells in alopecia areata. Clones were read by immunoSEQ multiplex PCR, and TCRdb kept only the in-frame ones, dropping some. This table holds some 150,000 clones, around 83% found once. Source: CD8+ T cells sorted from blood, taken at week 4, from a patient treated with tofacitinib. These receptors were obtained from a human donor with alopecia areata. Both conserved end residues are part of each CDR3. The order of the fields is D gene, V gene, J gene, clone size, CDR3 DNA, CDR3 protein. The D gene is left open where the match is weak. Size values are once, few and many counts, or a class for expanded clones, and some rows have none.

d_call: TRBD1
v_call: TRBV15
j_call: TRBJ2-7
clone_size: -
cdr3_nt: TGTGCCACCAGCAATACCCGGGACAGCTCCTACGAGCAGTACTTC
cdr3_aa: CATSNTRDSSYEQYF

d_call: TRBD1
v_call: TRBV29-1
j_call: TRBJ2-7
clone_size: once
cdr3_nt: TGCAGCGTTATCGGACAGGGGCCTTCGAAGCAGTACTTC
cdr3_aa: CSVIGQGPSKQYF

d_call: TRBD2
v_call: TRBV5-1
j_call: TRBJ2-2
clone_size: -
cdr3_nt: TGCGCCAGCAGCGGACTAGCGGGAGGGCCGTTGGCCGGGGAGCTGTTTTTT
cdr3_aa: CASSGLAGGPLAGELFF

d_call: -
v_call: TRBV5-6
j_call: TRBJ1-2
clone_size: -
cdr3_nt: TGTGCCAGCAGCGCCCACGGCCCTGGCTACACCTTC
cdr3_aa: CASSAHGPGYTF

d_call: -
v_call: TRBV9
j_call: TRBJ2-1
clone_size: -
cdr3_nt: TGTGCCAGCAGCGTAGCTGTTCACGAGCAGTTCTTC
cdr3_aa: CASSVAVHEQFF

d_call: -
v_call: TRBV5-4
j_call: TRBJ2-7
clone_size: -
cdr3_nt: TGTGCCAGCGGGGAAGTGGGGTTTTTGGCGTCCGAGCAGTACTTC
cdr3_aa: CASGEVGFLASEQYF

d_call: -
v_call: TRBV11-3
j_call: TRBJ2-7
clone_size: -
cdr3_nt: TGTGCCAGCAGCCCTGGCGACTCCTACGAGCAGTACTTC
cdr3_aa: CASSPGDSYEQYF

d_call: TRBD2
v_call: TRBV4-2
j_call: TRBJ2-3
clone_size: -
cdr3_nt: TGTGCCAGCAGCCCCCCTAGCGGGGGGGCCACAGATACGCAGTATTTT
cdr3_aa: CASSPPSGGATDTQYF

d_call: -
v_call: TRBV2
j_call: TRBJ2-3
clone_size: once
cdr3_nt: TGTGCCAGCAGTGAACGGCCAGGGAACCCAGATACGCAGTATTTT
cdr3_aa: CASSERPGNPDTQYF

d_call: -
v_call: TRBV7-9
j_call: TRBJ1-5
clone_size: -
cdr3_nt: TGTGCCAGCAGCTTAGCGGATAGTAGCAATCAGCCCCAGCATTTT
cdr3_aa: CASSLADSSNQPQHF

d_call: -
v_call: TRBV13
j_call: TRBJ1-2
clone_size: -
cdr3_nt: TGTGCCAGCACCTTCGGGCAGGCCGTCTACTATGGCTACACCTTC
cdr3_aa: CASTFGQAVYYGYTF

d_call: -
v_call: TRBV11-2
j_call: TRBJ2-6
clone_size: -
cdr3_nt: TGTGCCAGCAGCTTAGATATATGGGGGGCCCCTGGGGCCAACGTCCTGACTTTC
cdr3_aa: CASSLDIWGAPGANVLTF

d_call: -
v_call: TRBV7-9
j_call: TRBJ2-2
clone_size: -
cdr3_nt: TGTGCCAGCAGCCCCCCAGTGAGGGGGGGGAGCACCGGGGAGCTGTTTTTT
cdr3_aa: CASSPPVRGGSTGELFF

d_call: TRBD2
v_call: TRBV29-1
j_call: TRBJ2-1
clone_size: -
cdr3_nt: TGCAGCGCCGGACTAGCGGAGTACAATGAGCAGTTCTTC
cdr3_aa: CSAGLAEYNEQFF

d_call: -
v_call: TRBV7-9
j_call: TRBJ2-3
clone_size: -
cdr3_nt: TGTGCCAGCAGCTTAGCGCTAGATACGCAGTATTTT
cdr3_aa: CASSLALDTQYF

d_call: -
v_call: TRBV29-1
j_call: TRBJ2-1
clone_size: few
cdr3_nt: TGCAGCGTTTTGGTCGCCTCCTACAATGAGCAGTTCTTC
cdr3_aa: CSVLVASYNEQFF

d_call: TRBD1
v_call: TRBV19
j_call: TRBJ1-5
clone_size: once
cdr3_nt: TGTGCCAGTGGGACAGGGATCAGCAATCAGCCCCAGCATTTT
cdr3_aa: CASGTGISNQPQHF

d_call: -
v_call: TRBV4-1
j_call: TRBJ2-7
clone_size: -
cdr3_nt: TGCGCCAGCAGCCAAGAATGGGGGGGCGGCTACGAGCAGTACTTC
cdr3_aa: CASSQEWGGGYEQYF

d_call: TRBD1
v_call: TRBV7-8
j_call: TRBJ2-7
clone_size: -
cdr3_nt: TGTGCCAGCAGCCCCCCCGGGACAGGGGTCGAGCAGTACTTC
cdr3_aa: CASSPPGTGVEQYF

d_call: TRBD1
v_call: TRBV5-4
j_call: TRBJ1-1
clone_size: few
cdr3_nt: TGTGCCAGCAGCTTCGACAGGGCTGAAGCTTTCTTT
cdr3_aa: CASSFDRAEAFF

d_call: -
v_call: TRBV29-1
j_call: TRBJ1-1
clone_size: -
cdr3_nt: TGCAGCGTTGAGGCAGGGCGCGCTGAAGCTTTCTTT
cdr3_aa: CSVEAGRAEAFF

d_call: TRBD1
v_call: TRBV2
j_call: TRBJ2-1
clone_size: -
cdr3_nt: TGTGCCAGCAGTAATTTTCCCGGGACAGCCGATAATGAGCAGTTCTTC
cdr3_aa: CASSNFPGTADNEQFF

d_call: -
v_call: TRBV10-3
j_call: TRBJ2-1
clone_size: -
cdr3_nt: TGTGCCATCAGTGAGCCCAGTTCCGGGACGGGCTACAATGAGCAGTTCTTC
cdr3_aa: CAISEPSSGTGYNEQFF

d_call: -
v_call: TRBV2
j_call: TRBJ1-1
clone_size: -
cdr3_nt: TGTGCCAGCAGTGAAGGGCAGGGGACTAAGTTT
cdr3_aa: CASSEGQGTKF